This is a list of T cell receptor beta chains from one sample in a study of blood T cell repertoires in COVID-19. Generated by immunoSEQ multiplex PCR, the TCRdb table keeps only in-frame clones and is missing some. The table shows some 270,000 clones, with around nine tenths occurring only once. Sequenced: PBMCs or T cells enriched from blood (not recorded which). Every receptor here comes from a woman in her fifties or sixties who had recovered from COVID-19. Each CDR3 is given with its conserved first and last residue. Each record gives: J gene, D gene, V gene, clone size, CDR3 DNA, CDR3 protein. D genes are given only for firm matches. Rows may omit the clone size; those that give it use once, few, many or a size class.

j_gene: TRBJ1-4
d_gene: .
v_gene: TRBV19
abundance: .
CDR3nt: TGTGCCAGTAGTATACTGGGGCCTCATAATGAAAAACTGTTTTTT
CDR3aa: CASSILGPHNEKLFF

j_gene: TRBJ2-1
d_gene: TRBD1
v_gene: TRBV7-9
abundance: .
CDR3nt: TGTGCCAGCATCGGGACAGGGGGCATTACGGGTTACAATGAGCAGTTCTTC
CDR3aa: CASIGTGGITGYNEQFF

j_gene: TRBJ1-3
d_gene: .
v_gene: TRBV28
abundance: .
CDR3nt: TGTGCCAGCAGTTTATCCCAGGCTGGAAACACCATATATTTT
CDR3aa: CASSLSQAGNTIYF

j_gene: TRBJ2-2
d_gene: TRBD1
v_gene: TRBV30
abundance: .
CDR3nt: TGTGCCTGGGGACCGGGACAGGACACCGGGGAGCTGTTTTTT
CDR3aa: CAWGPGQDTGELFF

j_gene: TRBJ1-1
d_gene: .
v_gene: TRBV19
abundance: once
CDR3nt: TGTGCCAGTAGGGAGGTCGACATGAACACTGAAGCTTTCTTT
CDR3aa: CASREVDMNTEAFF

j_gene: TRBJ1-5
d_gene: TRBD1
v_gene: TRBV27
abundance: .
CDR3nt: TGTGCCAGCAGGCCGGGACAGGGGAGCAATCAGCCCCAGCATTTT
CDR3aa: CASRPGQGSNQPQHF

j_gene: TRBJ2-3
d_gene: .
v_gene: TRBV24-1
abundance: .
CDR3nt: TGTGCCACCAGTGATTCGGGGCAGGGGACGGGAGATACGCAGTATTTT
CDR3aa: CATSDSGQGTGDTQYF

j_gene: TRBJ2-7
d_gene: .
v_gene: TRBV7-9
abundance: .
CDR3nt: TGTGCCAGCAGCAATCGACAGGAGAGCTACGAGCAGTACTTC
CDR3aa: CASSNRQESYEQYF

j_gene: TRBJ2-5
d_gene: .
v_gene: TRBV5-4
abundance: .
CDR3nt: TGTGCCAGCAGAACAGGGTTGGAAGAGACCCAGTACTTC
CDR3aa: CASRTGLEETQYF

j_gene: TRBJ2-3
d_gene: .
v_gene: TRBV24-1
abundance: .
CDR3nt: TGTGCCACCAGTGATTTGCAGACAGATACGCAGTATTTT
CDR3aa: CATSDLQTDTQYF

j_gene: TRBJ1-2
d_gene: .
v_gene: TRBV3-1/TRBV3-2
abundance: .
CDR3nt: TGTGCCAGCAGCCAAGTTTATGGGGATAGAGACAGCGCTAACTATGGCTACACCTTC
CDR3aa: CASSQVYGDRDSANYGYTF

j_gene: TRBJ2-7
d_gene: TRBD2
v_gene: TRBV2
abundance: .
CDR3nt: TGTGCCAGCAAAGGACTAGCGGAAGTCTACGAGCAGTACTTC
CDR3aa: CASKGLAEVYEQYF

j_gene: TRBJ2-3
d_gene: .
v_gene: TRBV5-1
abundance: .
CDR3nt: TGCGCCAGCAGCTTGTCCGGGGATACGCAGTATTTT
CDR3aa: CASSLSGDTQYF

j_gene: TRBJ2-7
d_gene: TRBD1
v_gene: TRBV4-1
abundance: .
CDR3nt: TGCGCCAGCAGCCATCCCAGGGGGACAGGGTTCTACGAGCAGTACTTC
CDR3aa: CASSHPRGTGFYEQYF

j_gene: TRBJ2-3
d_gene: TRBD2
v_gene: TRBV3-1/TRBV3-2
abundance: .
CDR3nt: TGTGCCAGCAGCCAAGATTGGGTAGCGGGGGGGCTGTCAGATACGCAGTATTTT
CDR3aa: CASSQDWVAGGLSDTQYF

j_gene: TRBJ2-1
d_gene: TRBD2
v_gene: TRBV11-1
abundance: .
CDR3nt: TGTGCCAGCAGCCCACTAGCGGGTGGGAATGAGCAGTTCTTC
CDR3aa: CASSPLAGGNEQFF

j_gene: TRBJ2-5
d_gene: .
v_gene: TRBV5-5
abundance: .
CDR3nt: TGTGCCAGCAGCTCCCTGGGGGGTCACTCTCGGGAGACCCAGTACTTC
CDR3aa: CASSSLGGHSRETQYF

j_gene: TRBJ2-3
d_gene: TRBD1
v_gene: TRBV5-1
abundance: .
CDR3nt: TGCGCCAGCAGCCGAAGACAGGGGGCTGAAGATACGCAGTATTTT
CDR3aa: CASSRRQGAEDTQYF

j_gene: TRBJ1-1
d_gene: TRBD1
v_gene: TRBV4-2
abundance: .
CDR3nt: TGTGCCAGCAGCCAAGGCCAGGGGGCGAACACTGAAGCTTTCTTT
CDR3aa: CASSQGQGANTEAFF

j_gene: TRBJ2-1
d_gene: TRBD2
v_gene: TRBV7-3
abundance: once
CDR3nt: TGTGCCAGCAGCCCAAATCCCCTGGGAGCGGGGGGAGAGCAGTTCTTC
CDR3aa: CASSPNPLGAGGEQFF

j_gene: TRBJ2-2
d_gene: TRBD1
v_gene: TRBV18
abundance: .
CDR3nt: TGTGCCAGCTCACTAACAGGGGATACCGGGGAGCTGTTTTTT
CDR3aa: CASSLTGDTGELFF

j_gene: TRBJ1-1
d_gene: TRBD1
v_gene: TRBV28
abundance: .
CDR3nt: TGTGCCAGCAGTCTACGGGACAGGCTGAACACTGAAGCTTTCTTT
CDR3aa: CASSLRDRLNTEAFF